These 21 T cell receptor beta chains originate from one sample sequenced in a study of blood T cells in healthy people across ages. Through a sample-barcoded 5' primer and a J-beta primer mix, a second PCR was run for roughly 7 to 12 cycles. TCRdb re-called the 5' RACE reads through MiXCR, storing one row per CDR3 protein. Of around 1,000,000 distinct CDR3 sequences in the sample, approximately 25% were seen once. This sample was shared with a second study, whose subject was T cells of mothers and their children.

The specimen was blood. The receptors here all came from a girl aged 2 to 9 in good health.

This chain links TRBV13 with TRBJ2-5; D is perhaps TRBD2 (6 bases). The assigned J gene may be wrong: the sequence end matches TRBJ2-7 better. Germline V lookup: CDR1 PRHDT, CDR2 FYEKMQ (reference sequence). CDR3 size: 15 residues. CDR3 amino acids: CASSYTRGTHYEQYF. DNA for the CDR3: TGTGCCAGCAGTTACACCCGGGGGACCCACTACGAGCAGTACTTC.

The V and J genes are TRBV7-2 and TRBJ2-5; tentatively, D is TRBD2 (7 bases). The J call may be wrong; the DNA end is better matched by TRBJ2-7. From germline, CDR1 is SGHTA and CDR2 FQGNSA. This CDR3 region has 15 residues. The CDR3 sequence is CASSLGFGGPYEQYF. CDR3 nucleotides: TGTGCCAGCAGCTTAGGGTTCGGGGGGCCCTACGAGCAGTACTTC.

This clonotype was counted between two and nine times. The chain recombines TRBV11-2 with TRBJ2-1, with D perhaps TRBD2 (6 bases). Germline assignment: CDR1 SGHAT and CDR2 FQNNGV. V shed 3 bases and J shed 5 bases, with 11 bases lying between them. The CDR3 length is 14 residues. The CDR3 reads CASSFTGADNEQFF. DNA for the CDR3: TGTGCCAGCAGCTTTACGGGAGCGGACAATGAGCAGTTCTTC. The full variable domain, completed using reference TRBV11-2 and TRBJ2-1, is EAGVAQSPRYKIIEKRQSVAFWCNPISGHATLYWYQQILGQGPKLLIQFQNNGVVDDSQLPKDRFSAERLKGVDSTLKIQPAKLEDSAVYLCASSFTGADNEQFFGPGTRLTVL.

The chain carries TRBV6-1 and TRBJ2-1; D may correspond to TRBD1 or TRBD2 (5 bases each). The CDR3 covers 16 residues. The germline gives CDR1 MNHNS, CDR2 SASEGT. V lost 1 base to trimming and J lost 9 bases, with 19 bases between them. CDR3 in DNA: TGTGCCAGCAGTGAAGGGCCCTACAGGCCTGGGGGTGAGCAGTTCTTC. Translated, it gives CASSEGPYRPGGEQFF.

This clonotype was recorded a few times. This sequence joins TRBV7-2 and TRBJ1-2; D gene uncertain. The V end lost 1 base, the J end lost 0 bases, and 12 bases lay between the germline ends. CDR1 is SGHTA and CDR2 is FQGNSA in the germline V gene. This CDR3 comprises 16 residues. The CDR3 DNA reads as TGTGCCAGCAGCTTAGTGGCAGATCTCTCTAACTATGGCTACACCTTC. Residues: CASSLVADLSNYGYTF.

There are a few counts of this clonotype. The chain employs TRBV24-1 and TRBJ1-1; possible D gene TRBD1, 5 bases. CDR1 is KGHDR, CDR2 SFDVKD, per germline. The CDR3 spans 13 residues. With 8 bases removed from V and 6 bases from J, the gap between germline ends came to 15 bases. The CDR3 loop reads CATMQGSGSEAFF. CDR3 DNA: TGTGCCACCATGCAGGGATCGGGGTCTGAAGCTTTCTTT.

This clonotype was seen a handful of times. V and J are TRBV29-1 and TRBJ2-3, with a tentative D call TRBD2 (6 bases). V lost 5 bases and J 8 bases, leaving 17 bases between the germline ends. Looked up from germline, CDR1 is SQVTM and CDR2 is ANQGSEA. The CDR3 covers 13 residues. CDR3 sequence: CSVSSRAEGTQYF. The CDR3 region has the DNA TGCAGCGTTTCTTCGAGGGCGGAGGGTACGCAGTATTTT.

This clonotype was seen many times. This rearrangement joins TRBV6-5 to TRBJ1-2, with D perhaps TRBD1 (5 bases). V was pared by 7 bases and J by 0 bases, with 12 bases between. The CDR3 covers 14 residues. The V gene's germline CDR1 is MNHEY and CDR2 SVGAGI. The CDR3 here is CASTRDGANYGYTF. The CDR3 nucleotides read TGTGCCAGCACCCGGGACGGAGCTAACTATGGCTACACCTTC.

The rearrangement joins TRBV10-3 to TRBJ2-5, with 8 bases fitting TRBD1. Judging by the DNA end, TRBJ2-1 fits better; the J call may be wrong. This CDR3 spans 15 amino acids. From germline, CDR1 is ENHRY and CDR2 SYGVKD. For the CDR3, the DNA is TGTGCCATCAGAGCAGGGGGCAGTGTTATCGATGAGCAGTTCTTC. It is translated as CAIRAGGSVIDEQFF.

This clonotype turned up a few times. The rearrangement uses TRBV7-2 and TRBJ2-5, with D possibly TRBD1 on 5 matching bases. TRBJ2-7 matches the DNA end more closely, so the J call is doubtful. Germline values: CDR1 SGHTA, CDR2 FQGNSA. The length of the CDR3 is 13 residues. The CDR3 nucleotides are TGTGCCAGCAGCTGGACATATTACTACGAGCAGTACTTC. This sequence encodes CASSWTYYYEQYF.

This clonotype was found a few times. This chain connects TRBV5-1 to TRBJ1-2; possibly TRBD1 for D (6 bases). V dropped 3 bases and J dropped 4 bases, with 13 bases sitting between them. In germline, CDR1 is SGHRS, CDR2 YFSETQ. The CDR3 spans 14 residues. The CDR3 protein is CASSYSGVTYGYTF. DNA of the CDR3: TGCGCCAGCAGCTATTCAGGGGTTACCTATGGCTACACCTTC.

The V gene is TRBV3-1, the J gene TRBJ1-2, with D uncertain. Germline loops: CDR1 LGHDT, CDR2 YNNKEL (reference sequence). The CDR3 covers 12 residues. Trimming took off 6 bases at V and 4 bases at J, with 9 bases between the two ends. CDR3: CASSSEFYGYTF. CDR3 nucleotide sequence: TGTGCCAGCAGTTCCGAGTTCTATGGCTACACCTTC.

The chain carries TRBV29-1 and TRBJ2-5, with D possibly matching TRBD1 (6 bases). The DNA end lines up better with TRBJ2-1; the J call may be wrong. CDR1 and CDR2 (germline): SQVTM, ANQGSEA. The CDR3 loop spans 13 amino acids. The CDR3 DNA follows: TGCAGCGTTGAAGAGTCCAGGGGCAATGAGCAGTTCTTC. Its protein product is CSVEESRGNEQFF.

This clonotype was seen many times. The gene calls are TRBV5-1 and TRBJ2-1; D may be TRBD1 or TRBD2 (6 bases each). V shed 0 bases and J shed 2 bases, with 9 bases lying between them. This CDR3 region has 15 residues. Germline loops: CDR1 SGHRS, CDR2 YFSETQ. The CDR3 protein is CASSLGGGTYNEQFF. CDR3 DNA: TGCGCCAGCAGCTTGGGAGGGGGGACCTACAATGAGCAGTTCTTC.

V gene TRBV20-1 combines with J gene TRBJ1-2; tentatively, D is TRBD1 (5 bases). CDR1 and CDR2 from the germline V gene are DFQATT and SNEGSKA (reference sequence). The germline V and J ends were trimmed by 6 bases and 3 bases, with 17 bases remaining between them. This CDR3 is built from 14 residues. This chain's CDR3 is CSATPGHLDYGYTF. CDR3 coding DNA: TGCAGTGCCACCCCCGGACACCTAGACTATGGCTACACCTTC.

About this clonotype: Given a much more abundant clone one base away, this may be a read error. This chain links TRBV7-2 with TRBJ2-3; D not certain. CDR1 and CDR2 (germline): SGHTA, FQGNSA. The CDR3 contains 13 residues. With 1 base removed from V and 6 bases from J, the gap between germline ends came to 8 bases. CDR3 sequence: CASSLVPWDTQYF. CDR3 sequence (DNA): TGTGCCAGCAGCTTAGTGCCGTGGGATACGCAGTATTTT.

This clonotype was observed a handful of times. The V call is TRBV29-1, the J call TRBJ2-3; D gene uncertain. Germline loops: CDR1 SQVTM, CDR2 ANQGSEA. This CDR3 is 12 amino acids long. V lost 8 bases to trimming and J lost 1 base, with 10 bases between them. CDR3 sequence: CSTNEGTDTQYF. CDR3 in DNA: TGCAGCACGAACGAGGGCACAGATACGCAGTATTTT.

The V call is TRBV29-1, the J call TRBJ2-3; 10 nucleotides match TRBD2. The CDR3 is 17 residues long. V was clipped by 4 bases and J by 0 bases; unmatched bases: 10. The V gene's germline CDR1 is SQVTM and CDR2 ANQGSEA. The CDR3 spells CSVGGTSERPSTDTQYF. The CDR3 DNA is TGCAGCGTTGGCGGGACTAGCGAACGCCCTAGCACAGATACGCAGTATTTT.

This clonotype was seen more than once but under ten times. V usage is TRBV12-3 or TRBV12-4 and J usage is TRBJ1-5; a weak D match, TRBD1 (6 bases). CDR3 length: 14 amino acids. Trimming shortened V by 7 bases and J by 1 base, and 11 bases separated the two germline ends. In DNA, the CDR3 is TGTGCCAGCACCTTGGGACACAGCAATCAGCCCCAGCATTTT. Amino acids: CASTLGHSNQPQHF.

This clonotype has only a few counts. The V gene is TRBV6-1, the J gene TRBJ2-5; 9 positions match TRBD1. The J call may be wrong; the DNA end is better matched by TRBJ2-7. Germline V lookup: CDR1 MNHNS, CDR2 SASEGT. This CDR3 has 14 amino acids. CDR3 protein: CASRAWDRANEQYF. Written as DNA, the CDR3 is TGTGCCAGCAGGGCCTGGGACAGGGCAAACGAGCAGTACTTC.

V gene TRBV7-9 combines with J gene TRBJ1-4; D unresolved. V was clipped by 2 bases and J by 8 bases, with 12 bases between them. Germline values: CDR1 SEHNR, CDR2 FQNEAQ (reference sequence). The CDR3 sequence is 14 residues long. The CDR3 reads CASSLSRGGEKLFF. CDR3 nucleotides: TGTGCCAGCAGCTTAAGCCGGGGAGGGGAAAAACTGTTTTTT.